The TCR beta chain under discussion was sequenced for a study of T cell responses to AZD1222 COVID-19 vaccine. Study-level background: Analysis merged second doses at about 4 or about 12 weeks. Study-level points and caveats: Every sample of the repertoires postdated the peak T cell response. The donor cohort was predominantly white British with a female majority, and clonal diversity may have been underestimated. Reports indicate that nearly half of spike-specific TCRs are directed at unmutated variant regions.

Sequencing used immunoSEQ multiplex PCR; TCRdb keeps in-frame clones, though not all of them. The table lists about 110,000 clones, about nine tenths of them singletons. Concerning this clone: Its target is unknown.

Source: peripheral blood, taken on day 0 of AZD1222 vaccination. This TCR was sampled from an adult in good health.

This CDR3 reads CASSPSGNPWEKLFF. CDR3 coding DNA: TGCGCCAGCAGCCCCTCAGGGAATCCTTGGGAAAAACTGTTTTTT. V and J are TRBV4-1 and TRBJ1-4, with a weak D call TRBD1 (5 bases). Trimming took 4 bases from V and 8 from J, leaving 17 bases between them. Germline CDR1 reads MGHRA; CDR2 reads YSYEKL. This CDR3 is 15 amino acids long.